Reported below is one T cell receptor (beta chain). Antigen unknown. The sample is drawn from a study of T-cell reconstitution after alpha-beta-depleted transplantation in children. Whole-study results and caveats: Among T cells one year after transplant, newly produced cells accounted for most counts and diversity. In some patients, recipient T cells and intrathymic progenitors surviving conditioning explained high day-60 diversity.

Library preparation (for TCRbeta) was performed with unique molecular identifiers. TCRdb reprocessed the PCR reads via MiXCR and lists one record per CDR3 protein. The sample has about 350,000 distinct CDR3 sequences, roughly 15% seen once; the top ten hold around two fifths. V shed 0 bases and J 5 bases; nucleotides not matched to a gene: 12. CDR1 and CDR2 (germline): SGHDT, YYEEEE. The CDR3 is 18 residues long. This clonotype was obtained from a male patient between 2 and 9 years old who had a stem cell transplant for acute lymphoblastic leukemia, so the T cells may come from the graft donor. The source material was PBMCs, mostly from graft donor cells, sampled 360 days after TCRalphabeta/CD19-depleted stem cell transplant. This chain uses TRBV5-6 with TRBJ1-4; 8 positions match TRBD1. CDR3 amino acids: CASSLVRLRDRRNEKLFF. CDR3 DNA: TGTGCCAGCAGCTTGGTGCGACTTCGGGACAGGAGAAATGAAAAACTGTTTTTT. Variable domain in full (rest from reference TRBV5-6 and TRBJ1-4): DAGVTQSPTHLIKTRGQQVTLRCSPKSGHDTVSWYQQALGQGPQFIFQYYEEEERQRGNFPDRFSGHQFPNYSSELNVNALLLGDSALYLCASSLVRLRDRRNEKLFFGSGTQLSVL.